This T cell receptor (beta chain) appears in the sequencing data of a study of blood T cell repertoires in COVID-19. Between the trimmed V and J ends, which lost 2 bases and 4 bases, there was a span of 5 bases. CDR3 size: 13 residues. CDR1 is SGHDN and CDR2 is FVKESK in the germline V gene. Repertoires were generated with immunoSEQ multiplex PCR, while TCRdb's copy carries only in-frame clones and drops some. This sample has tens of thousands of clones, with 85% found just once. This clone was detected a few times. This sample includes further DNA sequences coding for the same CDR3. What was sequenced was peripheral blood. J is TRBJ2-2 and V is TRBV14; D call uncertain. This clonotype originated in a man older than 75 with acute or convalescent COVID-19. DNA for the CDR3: TGTGCCAGCAGCCAATTGAGCACCGGGGAGCTGTTTTTT. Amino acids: CASSQLSTGELFF.